This TCR beta chain was identified in a study of blood T cell repertoires in COVID-19. This CDR3 contains 14 residues. The V gene's germline CDR1 is SGHVS and CDR2 FQNEAQ. V was pared by 0 bases and J by 5 bases, with 10 bases between. Seattle cases were enrolled at active infection and followed longitudinally. Produced via immunoSEQ multiplex PCR; TCRdb's table is partial and in-frame only. The sample contains around 290,000 clones, approximately 86% of which appear only once. The material sequenced was peripheral blood. This receptor was obtained from a woman aged 65 to 85 with COVID-19, enrolled during active disease. The chain links TRBV7-8 to TRBJ1-1; D call uncertain. CDR3 DNA sequence: TGTGCCAGCAGCTTAGCCGAGGTTGGGACTGAAGCTTTCTTT. It translates to CASSLAEVGTEAFF. Full variable domain (rest looked up from reference TRBV7-8 and TRBJ1-1): GAGVSQSPRYKVAKRGQDVALRCDPISGHVSLFWYQQALGQGPEFLTYFQNEAQLDKSGLPSDRFFAERPEGSVSTLKIQRTQQEDSAVYLCASSLAEVGTEAFFGQGTRLTVV.